One T cell receptor (beta chain) is described in this entry. Data came from immunoSEQ multiplex PCR; TCRdb stores just in-frame clones and leaves some out. The sample carries 30,000 to 35,000 clones, around 85% recorded once. This sample was taken from a study of blood T cell repertoires in COVID-19. V lost 8 bases and J lost 5, with 19 bases in between. Germline CDR1 MDHEN, CDR2 SYDVKM. There are 15 residues in the CDR3. The clonotype was recovered from a human donor with acute or convalescent COVID-19. The donor label of this sample is uncertain. The rearrangement uses TRBV28 and TRBJ1-5; D remains ambiguous. Sequencing used peripheral blood. CDR3 sequence: CASSRPGSHYQPQHF. The DNA of the CDR3 is TGTGCCAGCTCAAGGCCGGGTTCACACTATCAGCCCCAGCATTTT.